This T cell receptor (beta chain) was captured in a study of cytomegalovirus exposure and HLA in healthy donors. Study details: A later analysis reported the 120 or so validation repertoires used the same platform as the approximately 660 first-cohort repertoires.

The CDR3 is 17 amino acids. Germline trimming cut 1 base from V and 7 bases from J; bases unmatched to any gene: 9. Germline V lookup: CDR1 SGHAT, CDR2 FQNNGV. TCRdb keeps only in-frame clones here, not all; method: immunoSEQ multiplex PCR. Among under 300,000 clones listed, approximately 84% were seen once. The donors were members of the roughly 130-subject validation cohort (separate from the 666-subject first cohort). Sequencing was carried out using PBMCs. This clonotype was sampled from a woman aged 25-40 years in good health and CMV-seropositive. This chain uses TRBV11-2 with TRBJ2-1; 11 bases match TRBD2. The CDR3 DNA reads TGTGCCAGCAGCTTAGTCCCCCCGGTAGCGGGAGGGAATGAGCAGTTCTTC. As protein: CASSLVPPVAGGNEQFF.